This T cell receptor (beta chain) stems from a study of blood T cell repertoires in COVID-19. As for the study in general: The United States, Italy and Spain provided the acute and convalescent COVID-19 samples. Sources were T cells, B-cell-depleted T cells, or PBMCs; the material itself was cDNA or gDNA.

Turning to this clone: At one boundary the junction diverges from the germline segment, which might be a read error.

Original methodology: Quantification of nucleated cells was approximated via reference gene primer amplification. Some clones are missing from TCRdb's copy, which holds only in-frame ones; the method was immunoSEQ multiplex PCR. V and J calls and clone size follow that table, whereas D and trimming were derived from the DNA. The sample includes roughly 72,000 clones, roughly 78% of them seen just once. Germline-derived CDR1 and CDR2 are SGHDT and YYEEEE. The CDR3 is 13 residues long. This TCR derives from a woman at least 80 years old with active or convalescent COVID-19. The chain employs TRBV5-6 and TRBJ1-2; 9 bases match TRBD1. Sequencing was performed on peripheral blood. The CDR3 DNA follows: TGTGCCAGCAGATTGGACAGGGGCCATGGCTACACCTTC. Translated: CASRLDRGHGYTF.